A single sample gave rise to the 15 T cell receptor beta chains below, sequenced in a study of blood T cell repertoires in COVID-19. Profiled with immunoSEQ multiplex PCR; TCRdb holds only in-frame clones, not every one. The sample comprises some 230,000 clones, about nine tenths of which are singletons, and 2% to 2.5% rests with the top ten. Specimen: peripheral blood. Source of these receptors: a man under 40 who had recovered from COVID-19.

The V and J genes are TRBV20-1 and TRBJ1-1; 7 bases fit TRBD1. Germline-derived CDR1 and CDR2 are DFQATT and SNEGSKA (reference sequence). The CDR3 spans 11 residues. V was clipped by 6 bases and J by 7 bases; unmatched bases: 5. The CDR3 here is CSADRVVEAFF. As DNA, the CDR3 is TGCAGTGCCGACAGGGTAGTTGAAGCTTTCTTT.

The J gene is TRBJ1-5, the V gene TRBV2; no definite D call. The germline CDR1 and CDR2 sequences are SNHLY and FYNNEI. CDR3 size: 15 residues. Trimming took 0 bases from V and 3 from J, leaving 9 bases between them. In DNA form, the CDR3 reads TGTGCCAGCAGTGAAGCGGCCTCTTCCAATCAGCCCCAGCATTTT. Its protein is CASSEAASSNQPQHF.

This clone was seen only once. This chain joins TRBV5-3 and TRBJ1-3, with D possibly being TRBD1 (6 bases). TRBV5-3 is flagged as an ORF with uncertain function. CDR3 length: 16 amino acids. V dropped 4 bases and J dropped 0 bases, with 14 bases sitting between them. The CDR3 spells CARSPSQDSSGNTIYF. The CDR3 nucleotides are TGTGCCAGAAGCCCATCCCAGGACAGCTCTGGAAACACCATATATTTT.

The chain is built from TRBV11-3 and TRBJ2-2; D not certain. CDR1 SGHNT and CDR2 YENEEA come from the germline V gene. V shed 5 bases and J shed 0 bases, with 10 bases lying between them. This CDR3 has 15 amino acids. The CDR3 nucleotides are TGTGCCAGCAGCCGGCGGCCTACGAACACCGGGGAGCTGTTTTTT. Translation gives CASSRRPTNTGELFF.

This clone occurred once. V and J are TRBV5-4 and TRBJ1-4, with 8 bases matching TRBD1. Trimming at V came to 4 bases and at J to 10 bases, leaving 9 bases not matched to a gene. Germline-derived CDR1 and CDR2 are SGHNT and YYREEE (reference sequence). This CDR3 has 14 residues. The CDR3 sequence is CASSQETGERKLFF. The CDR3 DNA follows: TGTGCCAGCAGCCAAGAGACAGGGGAGAGAAAACTGTTTTTT.

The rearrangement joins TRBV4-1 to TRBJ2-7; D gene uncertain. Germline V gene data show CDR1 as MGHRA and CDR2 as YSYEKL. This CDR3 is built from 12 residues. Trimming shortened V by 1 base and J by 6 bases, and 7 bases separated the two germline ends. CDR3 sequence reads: CASSQGQVEQYF. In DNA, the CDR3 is TGCGCCAGCAGCCAAGGCCAGGTCGAGCAGTACTTC.

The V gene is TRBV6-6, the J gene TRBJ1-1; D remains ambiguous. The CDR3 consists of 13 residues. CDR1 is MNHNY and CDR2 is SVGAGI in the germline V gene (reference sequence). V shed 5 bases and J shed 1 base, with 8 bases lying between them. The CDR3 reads CASSNQANTEAFF. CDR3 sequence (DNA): TGTGCCAGCAGTAACCAAGCGAACACTGAAGCTTTCTTT.

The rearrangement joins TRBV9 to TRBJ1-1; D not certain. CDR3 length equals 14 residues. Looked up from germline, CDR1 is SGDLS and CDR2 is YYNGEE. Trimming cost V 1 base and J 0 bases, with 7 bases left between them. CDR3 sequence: CASSVSGMNTEAFF. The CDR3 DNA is TGTGCCAGCAGCGTATCGGGGATGAACACTGAAGCTTTCTTT.

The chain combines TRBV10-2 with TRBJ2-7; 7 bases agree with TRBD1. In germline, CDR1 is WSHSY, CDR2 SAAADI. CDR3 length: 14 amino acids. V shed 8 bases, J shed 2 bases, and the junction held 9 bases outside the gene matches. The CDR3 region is CASWGTESAYEQYF. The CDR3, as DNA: TGCGCCAGCTGGGGGACAGAGAGTGCCTACGAGCAGTACTTC.

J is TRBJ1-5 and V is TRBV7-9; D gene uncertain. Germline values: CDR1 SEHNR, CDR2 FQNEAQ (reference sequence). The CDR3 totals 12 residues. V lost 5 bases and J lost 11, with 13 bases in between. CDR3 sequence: CASSPANQAQHF. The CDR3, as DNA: TGTGCCAGCAGCCCCGCTAATCAAGCCCAGCATTTT.

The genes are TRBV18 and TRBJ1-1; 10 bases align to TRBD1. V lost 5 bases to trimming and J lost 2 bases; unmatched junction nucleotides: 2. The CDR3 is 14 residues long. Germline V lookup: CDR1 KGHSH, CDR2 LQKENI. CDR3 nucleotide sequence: TGTGCCAGCTCAGGGGACAGGGGCAACACTGAAGCTTTCTTT. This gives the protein CASSGDRGNTEAFF.

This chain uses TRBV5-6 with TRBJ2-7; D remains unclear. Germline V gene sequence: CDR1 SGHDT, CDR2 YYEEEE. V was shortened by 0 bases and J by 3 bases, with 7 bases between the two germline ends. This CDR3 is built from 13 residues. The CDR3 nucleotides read TGTGCCAGCAGCTTGGATTCGGTCTACGAGCAGTACTTC. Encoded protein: CASSLDSVYEQYF.

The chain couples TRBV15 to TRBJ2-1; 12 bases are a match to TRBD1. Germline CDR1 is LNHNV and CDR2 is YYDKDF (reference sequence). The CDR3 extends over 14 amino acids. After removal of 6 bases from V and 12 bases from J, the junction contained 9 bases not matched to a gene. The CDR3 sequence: CATRPGQGAGGQFF. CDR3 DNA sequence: TGTGCCACCAGACCGGGACAGGGGGCCGGGGGGCAGTTCTTC.

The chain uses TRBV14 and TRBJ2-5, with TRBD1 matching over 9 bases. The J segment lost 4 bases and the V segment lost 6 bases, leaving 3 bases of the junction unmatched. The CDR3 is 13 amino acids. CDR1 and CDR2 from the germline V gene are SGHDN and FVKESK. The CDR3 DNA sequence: TGTGCCAGCAGTTGGGACAGGGCAGAGACCCAGTACTTC. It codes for CASSWDRAETQYF.

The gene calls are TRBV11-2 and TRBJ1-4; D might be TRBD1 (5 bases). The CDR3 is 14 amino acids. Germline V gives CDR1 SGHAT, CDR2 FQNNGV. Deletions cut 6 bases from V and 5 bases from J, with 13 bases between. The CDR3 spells CASSPRGGNEKLFF. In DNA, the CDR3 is TGTGCCAGCAGTCCGCGGGGGGGAAATGAAAAACTGTTTTTT.